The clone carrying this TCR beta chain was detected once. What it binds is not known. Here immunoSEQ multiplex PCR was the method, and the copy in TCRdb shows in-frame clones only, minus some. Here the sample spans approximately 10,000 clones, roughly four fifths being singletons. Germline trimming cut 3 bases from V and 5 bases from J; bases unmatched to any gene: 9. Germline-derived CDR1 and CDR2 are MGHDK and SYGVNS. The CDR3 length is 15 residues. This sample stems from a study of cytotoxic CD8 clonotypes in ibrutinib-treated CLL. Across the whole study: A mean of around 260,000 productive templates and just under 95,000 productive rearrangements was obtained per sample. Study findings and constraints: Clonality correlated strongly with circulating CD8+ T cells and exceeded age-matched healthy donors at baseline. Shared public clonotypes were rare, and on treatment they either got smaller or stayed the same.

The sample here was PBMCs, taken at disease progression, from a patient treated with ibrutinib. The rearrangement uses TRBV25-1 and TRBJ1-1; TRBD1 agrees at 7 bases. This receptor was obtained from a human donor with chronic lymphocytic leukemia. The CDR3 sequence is CASSDLQGVKTEAFF. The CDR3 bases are TGTGCCAGCAGTGACCTCCAGGGGGTCAAAACTGAAGCTTTCTTT.